Listed below are T cell receptor beta chains from one sample, sequenced in a study of T cell responses to AZD1222 COVID-19 vaccine. This table comes from immunoSEQ multiplex PCR, and its TCRdb copy is limited to in-frame clones, with some not included. The repertoire consists of around 100,000 clones, with over 85% occurring once and the leading ten covering 5%. This sample comprised peripheral blood, obtained on day 0 of AZD1222 vaccination. The receptors derive from an adult in good health. CDR3s include the opening cysteine and the closing phenylalanine or tryptophan. Each record gives: V gene, J gene, clone size, D gene, CDR3 DNA, CDR3 protein. The D gene is left open where the match is weak. Clone sizes are given selectively: once, few, many, or a class where the clone is expanded.

>TRBV2|TRBJ2-1|.|.
TGTGCCAGCAGGGAAAATCCGGCCAGTCTCAGGGCCAATGAGCAGTTCTTC
CASRENPASLRANEQFF
>TRBV5-4|TRBJ1-2|.|TRBD1
TGTGCCAGCAGCTTGCTTGGGGACAGGGGGCCTGGCTACACCTTC
CASSLLGDRGPGYTF
>TRBV3-1/TRBV3-2|TRBJ1-1|.|.
TGTGCCAGCAGCCAAGTAGGTGTTATGAACACTGAAGCTTTCTTT
CASSQVGVMNTEAFF
>TRBV5-4|TRBJ1-6|.|.
TGTGCCAGCAGCTTTCCAGGGAATTCACCCCTCCACTTT
CASSFPGNSPLHF
>TRBV5-1|TRBJ2-3|.|TRBD2
TGCGCCAGCAGCTTGGCCGTGGATAGCGGGACGACAGATACGCAGTATTTT
CASSLAVDSGTTDTQYF
>TRBV7-2|TRBJ1-2|.|.
TGTGCCAGCAGCGGACGGGGGTTTGGCTATGGCTACACCTTC
CASSGRGFGYGYTF
>TRBV5-1|TRBJ2-5|once|TRBD1
TGCGCCAGCAGCCAGGGGGCTCGAGAGACCCAGTACTTC
CASSQGARETQYF
>TRBV11-2|TRBJ2-3|.|.
TGTGCCAGCAGCTTTGGACTTCGCACAGATACGCAGTATTTT
CASSFGLRTDTQYF
>TRBV3-1/TRBV3-2|TRBJ2-1|.|.
TGTGCCAGCAGCCAAGGGGGCGGCAATGAGCAGTTCTTC
CASSQGGGNEQFF
>TRBV5-4|TRBJ1-4|.|TRBD1
TGTGCCAGCAGCTTCTCCGGGACAGTTGAAAAACTGTTTTTT
CASSFSGTVEKLFF
>TRBV2|TRBJ2-3|.|.
TGTGCCAGCGGGCCAGTCCCCACAGATACGCAGTATTTT
CASGPVPTDTQYF
>TRBV7-9|TRBJ1-1|.|TRBD1
TGTGCCAGCAGCTTACAGGGGGCGGTCGACACTGAAGCTTTCTTT
CASSLQGAVDTEAFF
>TRBV10-3|TRBJ2-7|.|TRBD1
TGTGCCATCAGAGGGGACAGGCGACCCTACGAGCAGTACTTC
CAIRGDRRPYEQYF
>TRBV7-3|TRBJ2-2|.|.
TGTGCCAGCAGCCCCTTCGCGTTGGACACCGGGGAGCTGTTTTTT
CASSPFALDTGELFF
>TRBV7-9|TRBJ2-1|.|.
TGTGCCAGCAGCTTAGAGGGGGGCCTCGTCGGGCAGTTCTTC
CASSLEGGLVGQFF
>TRBV2|TRBJ1-1|.|.
TGTGCCAGCAGTCCCCAGGGGATGAACACTGAAGCTTTCTTT
CASSPQGMNTEAFF
>TRBV7-3|TRBJ2-1|.|TRBD2
TGTGCCAGCAGCTCAGGACTAGTCTACAATGAGCAGTTCTTC
CASSSGLVYNEQFF
>TRBV10-1|TRBJ2-5|.|.
TGCGCCAACCCTCTCCCTTTTACACTGTACCAAGAGACCCAGTACTTC
CANPLPFTLYQETQYF
>TRBV5-6|TRBJ1-2|.|TRBD1
TGTGCCAGCAGGGAAGCCGGGACAGGGGGCTCTGGCTACACCTTC
CASREAGTGGSGYTF
>TRBV7-9|TRBJ2-7|.|TRBD2
TGTGCCAGCAGCTTACCGGGAGGGCCCTACGAGCAGTACTTC
CASSLPGGPYEQYF
>TRBV5-1|TRBJ1-3|few|.
TGCGCCAGCAGAGAATGGACCGGGCGGGCCGGAAACACCATATATTTT
CASREWTGRAGNTIYF
>TRBV7-9|TRBJ2-7|.|.
TGTGCCAGCAGCCCGAGGATAGGGGGAGAGAACTCCTACGAGCAGTACTTC
CASSPRIGGENSYEQYF
>TRBV5-4|TRBJ2-7|.|.
TGTGCCAGCACCGCCCGCGGGATGGGTTCCTACGAGCAGTACTTC
CASTARGMGSYEQYF
>TRBV13|TRBJ2-5|.|.
TGTGCCAGCAGCATCCGGGTGGAGACCCAGTACTTC
CASSIRVETQYF
>TRBV6-2/TRBV6-3|TRBJ1-1|.|.
TGTGCCAGCAGTTCCCCAGGGGCGAACACTGAAGCTTTCTTT
CASSSPGANTEAFF
>TRBV4-3|TRBJ2-1|.|.
TGCGCCAGCAGCCAAGGAGGGGGGGGAAGGTACAATGAGCAGTTCTTC
CASSQGGGGRYNEQFF
>TRBV11-2|TRBJ1-6|.|TRBD1
TGTGCCAGCAGCTTGGACAGGGGATGGTCCTATAATTCACCCCTCCACTTT
CASSLDRGWSYNSPLHF
>TRBV3-1/TRBV3-2|TRBJ1-1|.|.
TGTGCCAGCAGCTTTGGACGGGATGAAGCTTTCTTT
CASSFGRDEAFF
>TRBV18|TRBJ2-5|.|.
TGTGCCAGCTCGGACCAAGAGACCCAGTACTTC
CASSDQETQYF
>TRBV6-5|TRBJ1-2|.|.
TGTGCCAGCAGTCCCCCGGGCCTTAGCTATGGCTACACCTTC
CASSPPGLSYGYTF
>TRBV3-1/TRBV3-2|TRBJ2-7|.|TRBD2
TGTGCCAGCAGCCAATGGCAGGGACTAGCGGGAGAAGACGAGCAGTACTTC
CASSQWQGLAGEDEQYF
>TRBV27|TRBJ2-7|.|TRBD2
TGTGCCAGCAGTTTAGGGCTAGCGGTCCTGTACGAGCAGTACTTC
CASSLGLAVLYEQYF
>TRBV5-5|TRBJ2-7|.|.
TGTGCCAGCAGAGATTCCTACGAGCAGTACTTC
CASRDSYEQYF
>TRBV2|TRBJ2-3|.|TRBD2
TGTGCCGGCCCCTCTAGCGGGGGAGATACGCAGTATTTT
CAGPSSGGDTQYF
>TRBV2|TRBJ1-2|once|.
TGTGCCAGCAGATCCGACAGGCCTGGCTACACCTTC
CASRSDRPGYTF
>TRBV19|TRBJ2-1|.|TRBD2
TGTGCCAGTTCATTGGGACTAGTCCCCAATGAGCAGTTCTTC
CASSLGLVPNEQFF
>TRBV19|TRBJ1-5|.|TRBD1
TGTGCCAGTAGTATCCGGACAGGGTCTAGCAATCAGCCCCAGCATTTT
CASSIRTGSSNQPQHF
>TRBV19|TRBJ1-6|.|TRBD1
TGTGCCAGTAGCTGGGGACAGCTTGATCACTCCTATAATTCACCCCTCCACTTT
CASSWGQLDHSYNSPLHF
>TRBV10-3|TRBJ2-1|.|TRBD1
TGTGCCATCAGCGACAGGGGCCTTGAGCAGTTCTTC
CAISDRGLEQFF